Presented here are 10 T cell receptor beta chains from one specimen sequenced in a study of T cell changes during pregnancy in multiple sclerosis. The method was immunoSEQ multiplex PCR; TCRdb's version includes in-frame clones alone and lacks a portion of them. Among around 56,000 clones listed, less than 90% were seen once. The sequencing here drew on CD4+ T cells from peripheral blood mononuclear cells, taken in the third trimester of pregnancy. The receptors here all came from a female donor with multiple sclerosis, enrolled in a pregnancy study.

The CDR3 bases are TGTGCCAGCAGTCAAGGGGTGACTAGTCGGCACGAGCAGTACTTC. Encoded protein: CASSQGVTSRHEQYF. V and J are TRBV2 and TRBJ2-7; a weak D match, TRBD2 (6 bases). CDR1 is SNHLY, CDR2 FYNNEI, per germline. This CDR3 region has 15 residues. Trimming took 5 bases from V and 5 from J, leaving 19 bases between them.

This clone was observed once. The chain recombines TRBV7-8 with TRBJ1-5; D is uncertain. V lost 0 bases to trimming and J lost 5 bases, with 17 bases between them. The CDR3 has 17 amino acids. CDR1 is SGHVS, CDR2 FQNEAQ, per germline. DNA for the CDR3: TGTGCCAGCAGCTTAGCGGCCGGGGTCGCCCCTTATCAGCCCCAGCATTTT. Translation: CASSLAAGVAPYQPQHF.

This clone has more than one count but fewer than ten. CDR3 amino acids: CASSKRGAGQETQYF. CDR3 DNA sequence: TGTGCCAGCAGCAAACGAGGGGCGGGGCAAGAGACCCAGTACTTC. V and J are TRBV7-9 and TRBJ2-5; TRBD2 might be the D (6 bases). The CDR3 totals 15 residues. Germline V CDR1 and CDR2: SEHNR, FQNEAQ (reference sequence). The V and J ends lost 5 bases and 2 bases respectively, with 15 bases between them.

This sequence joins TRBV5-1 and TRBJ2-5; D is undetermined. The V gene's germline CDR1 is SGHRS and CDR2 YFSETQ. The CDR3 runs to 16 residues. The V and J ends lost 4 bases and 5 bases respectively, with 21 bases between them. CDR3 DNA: TGCGCCAGCAGCAGACTGCAATCCGGTCTCGGGGAGACCCAGTACTTC. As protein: CASSRLQSGLGETQYF.

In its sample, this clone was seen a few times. The DNA for the CDR3 is TGTGCCAGCAGTGACTCTAGAGGGAGGCCGGATAACACTGAAGCTTTCTTT. This gives the protein CASSDSRGRPDNTEAFF. This rearrangement joins TRBV6-4 to TRBJ1-1; D unresolved. V lost 0 bases, J lost 2 bases, and 16 bases lay in between. The CDR3 runs 17 residues. Germline V CDR1 and CDR2: MRHNA, SNTAGT.

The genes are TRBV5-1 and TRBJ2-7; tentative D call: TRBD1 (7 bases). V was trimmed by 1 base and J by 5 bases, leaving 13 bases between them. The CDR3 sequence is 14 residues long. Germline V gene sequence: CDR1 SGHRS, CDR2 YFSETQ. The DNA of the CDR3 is TGCGCCAGCAGCTTGAACCAGGGGGGAAACGAGCAGTACTTC. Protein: CASSLNQGGNEQYF.

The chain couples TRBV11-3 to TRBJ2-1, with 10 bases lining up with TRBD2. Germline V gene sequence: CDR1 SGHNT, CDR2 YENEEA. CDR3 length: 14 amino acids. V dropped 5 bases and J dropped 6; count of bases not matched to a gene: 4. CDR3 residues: CASSTGLAFNEQFF. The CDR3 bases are TGTGCCAGCAGCACGGGACTAGCGTTCAATGAGCAGTTCTTC.

The CDR3 DNA sequence: TGCGCCAGCAGCGGCGGGACCAACCAAGAGACCCAGTACTTC. Its protein is CASSGGTNQETQYF. This chain uses TRBV5-1 with TRBJ2-5; the D gene is possibly TRBD2 (6 bases). In germline, CDR1 is SGHRS, CDR2 YFSETQ. The CDR3 totals 14 residues. V was clipped by 4 bases and J by 0 bases, with 10 bases between them.

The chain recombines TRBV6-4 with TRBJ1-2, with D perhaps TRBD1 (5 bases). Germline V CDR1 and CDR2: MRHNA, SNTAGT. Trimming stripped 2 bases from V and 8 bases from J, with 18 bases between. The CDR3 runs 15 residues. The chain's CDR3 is CASSDRWQGSGGYTF. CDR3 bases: TGTGCCAGCAGTGACCGTTGGCAGGGCTCGGGCGGCTACACCTTC.

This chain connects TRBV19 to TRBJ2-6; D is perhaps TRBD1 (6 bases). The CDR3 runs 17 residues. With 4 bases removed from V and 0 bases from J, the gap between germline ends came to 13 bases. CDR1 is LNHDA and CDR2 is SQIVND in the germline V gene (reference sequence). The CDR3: CASSRRDTNSGANVLTF. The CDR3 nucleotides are TGTGCCAGTAGTAGAAGGGACACCAACTCTGGGGCCAACGTCCTGACTTTC.